This TCR beta chain emerged from a study of identical twins (dated by TCRdb to between 2015 and 2016). Background for the entire study: To test whether fetal clonotypes persist, this study deep-sequenced TCR alpha and beta repertoires from monozygotic twins, from unrelated adults of various ages, and from cord blood. To rule out contamination, replicate twin experiments were performed at different times with different library preparation protocols. Broader findings and caveats from the paper: Excess twin sharing in beta out-of-frame sequences was weaker because fewer shared sequences lowered the signal-to-noise ratio. Because the same donors could not be followed over many years, the conclusions relied on cross-sectional statistical analysis. Out-of-frame TCR alpha sequences shared between twins showed an excess of low generation-probability sequences compared with coincidental sharing between unrelated individuals. Recombination models systematically underestimated out-of-frame TCR alpha sharing in monozygotic twins but agreed with sharing between unrelated individuals. Invariant T cells such as MAIT and iNKT could partly confound zero-insertion analyses, though diverse VJ usage argued against this for most clonotypes. Abundant cord blood beta clonotypes had fewer insertions, young adult naive repertoires showed a similar but weaker trend, and memory repertoires showed no such trend.

Every donor was a healthy Caucasian. The twin cohort comprised three pairs of female monozygotic twins, all aged roughly 18 to 29 years. RNA for TCR libraries was isolated from peripheral blood mononuclear cells. Relative to germline, V is missing 2 bases and J is missing 2 bases, with 4 bases of the junction outside any gene match. CDR1 DFQATT and CDR2 SNEGSKA are derived from the germline V gene (reference sequence). Including the terminal cysteine and phenylalanine, the CDR3 comprises 15 residues. Just the 45-base CDR3 DNA is kept, in frame starting at base 1. Libraries were constructed by 5' RACE. Data came from an Illumina HiSeq 2000. A universal primer binding site was introduced by template switching, and a unique molecular identifier was present in the final cDNA, enabling accurate counting of TCR cDNA molecules. Specific primers in the conserved constant-segment region were used to synthesize first-strand cDNA for the TCR alpha and beta chains. To control for contamination, every cDNA library was double barcoded, receiving both a SMART-Mk sample barcode and Illumina barcodes. TruSeq adapter sequences, together with Illumina sample barcodes, were added in two successive PCR steps. The Illumina HiSeq platform was used with custom primers to sequence TCR alpha and beta cDNA libraries. The paper's processing steps were these. MiGEC was used to process raw reads and extract unique molecular identifiers, and MiXCR was used to find CDR3 positions. Recombination models were inferred per individual with the repgenHMM and IGoR tools using an EM algorithm. The tcR package in R was used for shared clonotype analysis, with sharing normalized by the product of cloneset sizes. To study raw recombination without the effects of thymic and clonal selection, out-of-frame nonproductive sequences were analyzed. Starting from the raw public reads, TCRdb applied fastp trimming at Q25, assembled clones with MiXCR and retained in-frame beta chains. Each entry is one CDR3 protein sequence, shown with its most common DNA and genes. TCRdb, rather than the study authors, made the V and J calls. In this sample the table shows roughly 690,000 distinct CDR3 sequences, about 20% of which occur a single time. 4.3% of the sample is taken by the ten largest.

Remarks on this clonotype: Its antigen remains undetermined. No per-base quality is available; no much larger clone lies one base away.

These records were also assigned to another study, of T cells expressing NK-cell markers. As described in the second report: TCR beta-chain repertoires were profiled in sorted CD3+CD56+NKG2C+, CD3+CD56+NKG2C- and CD3+CD56-NKG2C+ T-cell subsets from fewer than 10 donors. Of the eight sequenced donors, seven were found to be HCMV-seropositive and one was found to be HCMV-seronegative. To restrict sorting to alphabetaTCR-expressing T cells, an anti-gammadeltaTCR antibody was added in several experiments. In several donors, the dominant CD3+CD56+NKG2C+ clonotypes were among the top 10 CD8+ clonotypes and accounted for roughly 1.0-7.5% of CD8+ T cells. Those dominant clonotypes were again the most abundant among CD3+CD56-NKG2C+ cells in a handful of donors, at roughly 25-60.1%. Whether the expanded NKG2C-expressing T cell clones were specific for HCMV antigens was left unclear. The study sequenced eight donors, all healthy volunteers chosen at random: three men and five women. HCMV serostatus was determined by detecting HCMV-specific IgG in serum with a commercial ELISA kit. Bulk peripheral blood T-cell repertoires were additionally sequenced from unsorted PBMC for six donors. MIGEC handled demultiplexing of the reads and grouping by UMI, while MiTCR was used to assemble and quantify clonotypes. Only TCR cDNA sequences supported by at least two reads were kept to exclude erroneous sequences. The tcR package was used for downstream repertoire analysis, and clonotypes were matched between fractions using CDR3 nucleotide sequence together with V segment. VDJmatch was used to annotate antigen specificity against VDJdb, with one amino acid substitution allowed in CDR3.

Source material: PBMCs. This sequence was found in a woman between 18 and 30 years old in good health. Recombination connected TRBV20-1 to TRBJ2-1; TRBD2 lines up with 9 middle nucleotides. The bases read TGCAGTGCTAGACGGCTAGCGGGGACCTACAATGAGCAGTTCTTC. It translates to CSARRLAGTYNEQFF.